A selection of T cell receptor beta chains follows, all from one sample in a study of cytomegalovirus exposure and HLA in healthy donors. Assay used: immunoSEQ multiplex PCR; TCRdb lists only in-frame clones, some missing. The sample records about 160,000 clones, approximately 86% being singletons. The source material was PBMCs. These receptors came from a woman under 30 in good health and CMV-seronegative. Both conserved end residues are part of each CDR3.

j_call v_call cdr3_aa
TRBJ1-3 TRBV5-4 CASSLEGVAGNTIYF
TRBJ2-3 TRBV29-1 CSVETGARTDTQYF
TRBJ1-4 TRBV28 CASSPQGVDEKLFF
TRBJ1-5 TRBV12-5 CASGFGTYQPQHF
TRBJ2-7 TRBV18 CASSPLGLEGEQYF
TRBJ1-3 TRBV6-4 CASSDSIEGGDSGNTIYF
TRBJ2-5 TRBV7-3 CASSSSGQETQYF
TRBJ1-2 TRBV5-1 CASSQGTGGLAGYGYTF
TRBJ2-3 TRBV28 CASSSPPGTDTQYF
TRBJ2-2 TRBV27 CARAQSFANTGELFF
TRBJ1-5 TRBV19 CASKRGLQPQHF
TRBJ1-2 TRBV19 CASSDAGRGNYGYTF
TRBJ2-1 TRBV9 CASSVGLAGPSAYNEQFF
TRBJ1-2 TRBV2 CASNPPSVYGYTF
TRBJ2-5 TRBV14 CASTQRLAGGQGETQYF
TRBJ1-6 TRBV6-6 CASSEGGTGNSPLHF
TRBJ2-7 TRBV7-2 CASSFTESSYEQYF
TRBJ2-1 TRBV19 CASTQGTSYYNEQFF
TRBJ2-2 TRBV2 CASRGLAGGGELFF
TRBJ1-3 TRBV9 CASSGQGWGGNTIYF
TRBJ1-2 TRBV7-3 CASSPGQGAYGYTF
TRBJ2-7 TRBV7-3 CASSSRTGEQYF
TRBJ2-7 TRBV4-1 CASSQERGRIYEQYF
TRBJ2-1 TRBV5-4 CASSNFNRGRNEQFF
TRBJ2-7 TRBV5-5 CASSLGTVYEQYF
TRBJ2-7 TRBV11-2 CASSLGLAGSYEQYF
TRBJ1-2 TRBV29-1 CSVDRTGDGYTF
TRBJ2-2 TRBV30 CAWSGGTSHTGELFF
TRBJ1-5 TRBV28 CASSFMRHNQPQHF
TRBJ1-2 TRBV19 CASSKERGYTF
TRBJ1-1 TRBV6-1 CASSTDRAGTEAFF
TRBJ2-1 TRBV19 CASSIGTSGYNEQFF
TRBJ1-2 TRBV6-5 CASSTGHRYTF
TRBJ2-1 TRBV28 CASSCPLKGSGWVRYNEQFF
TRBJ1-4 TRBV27 CASTQGGDEKLFF
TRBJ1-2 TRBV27 CASSFPSGGGYTF
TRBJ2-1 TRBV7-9 CASSAREQFF
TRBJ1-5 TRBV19 CASSIRDRGQPQHF
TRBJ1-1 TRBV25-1 CASSRQPENTEAFF